This is a list of T cell receptor beta chains from one sample in a study of blood T cell repertoires in COVID-19. Assay: immunoSEQ multiplex PCR; the TCRdb copy retains only in-frame clones and omits some. The sample has more than 300,000 clones; 88% are singletons. Sequencing was performed on peripheral blood. The receptors here all came from an older woman with COVID-19, enrolled during active disease. Each CDR3 is given with its conserved first and last residue. A D gene is named only where the DNA matches it firmly.

j_call,v_call,d_call,cdr3_aa
TRBJ2-7,TRBV19,TRBD1,CASSMGTGVAYEQYF
TRBJ2-7,TRBV30,TRBD1,CAWSVGQGRPYF
TRBJ2-7,TRBV5-4,NA,CASSLTGGYYEQYF
TRBJ1-1,TRBV7-9,NA,CASSLGTEGTEAFF
TRBJ2-1,TRBV6-2/TRBV6-3,TRBD2,CASSRALAGGWNEQFF
TRBJ1-5,TRBV19,TRBD1,CASSITGEVSNQPQHF
TRBJ2-3,TRBV2,NA,CASIRQGDTDTQYF
TRBJ1-1,TRBV2,NA,CASVRGVWTEAFF
TRBJ2-6,TRBV18,TRBD1,CASSPPGQSGANVLTF
TRBJ1-3,TRBV28,NA,CASSGPGENTIYF
TRBJ2-5,TRBV7-9,TRBD2,CASSPPGLVQETQYF
TRBJ1-1,TRBV5-1,TRBD1,CASSLQGPTEAFF
TRBJ2-5,TRBV7-6,NA,CASSSFVGSQETQYF
TRBJ1-2,TRBV5-1,TRBD1,CASTGGYYGYTF
TRBJ2-1,TRBV18,TRBD1,CASSPLPGTGGLNEQFF
TRBJ1-2,TRBV12-3/TRBV12-4,NA,CASTSLLGLGHTF
TRBJ1-4,TRBV3-1/TRBV3-2,NA,CASSPPGLSNEKLFF
TRBJ2-5,TRBV2,TRBD1,CALGDSPETQYF